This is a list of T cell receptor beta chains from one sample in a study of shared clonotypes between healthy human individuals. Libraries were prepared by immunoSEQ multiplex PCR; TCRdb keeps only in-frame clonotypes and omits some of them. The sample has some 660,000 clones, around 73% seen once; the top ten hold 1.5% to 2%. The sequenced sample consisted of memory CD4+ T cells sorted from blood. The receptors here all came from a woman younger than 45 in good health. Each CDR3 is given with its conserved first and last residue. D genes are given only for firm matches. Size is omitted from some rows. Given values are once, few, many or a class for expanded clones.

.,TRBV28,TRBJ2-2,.,TGTGCCAGCAGTTCCTTTGGTGGGAGCGGAATGGGGGAGCTGTTTTTT,CASSSFGGSGMGELFF
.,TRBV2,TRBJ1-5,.,TGTGCCAGCAGCTTACAGGGCCAAAATCAGCCCCAGCATTTT,CASSLQGQNQPQHF
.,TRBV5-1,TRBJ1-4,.,TGCGCCAGCAGCTTGGGTAATACGGGCGCGGGTGAAAAACTGTTTTTT,CASSLGNTGAGEKLFF
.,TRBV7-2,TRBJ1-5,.,TGTGCCAGCAGCCGACTGGGGCCACTTCTCCGGGAGCCCCAGCATTTT,CASSRLGPLLREPQHF
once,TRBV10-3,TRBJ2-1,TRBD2,TGTGCCATCAGTCCCGGACTAGCGGGAGGGTTCTCCTACAATGAGCAGTTCTTC,CAISPGLAGGFSYNEQFF
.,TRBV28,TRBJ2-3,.,TGTGCCAGCAGTTCTAGAGGAGCCCCCCGTTACACAGATACGCAGTATTTT,CASSSRGAPRYTDTQYF
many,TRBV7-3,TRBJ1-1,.,TGTGCCAGCAGCTTAGGGAGGAACACTGAAGCTTTCTTT,CASSLGRNTEAFF
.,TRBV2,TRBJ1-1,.,TGTGCCAGCAGTATTATGGACACAAACACTGAAGCTTTCTTT,CASSIMDTNTEAFF
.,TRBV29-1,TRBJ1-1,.,TGCAGCGTTGAAGAGGGTGGGAGGGGCAATGAAGCTTTCTTT,CSVEEGGRGNEAFF
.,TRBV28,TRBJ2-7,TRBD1,TGTGCCAGCAACACAGATAGGACAGGGGATAGGGAGCAGTACTTC,CASNTDRTGDREQYF
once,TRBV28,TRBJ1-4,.,TGTGCCACCGAGACAGCCCGAAATGAAAAACTGTTTTTT,CATETARNEKLFF
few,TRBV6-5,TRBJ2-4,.,TGTGCCAGCAGTTACTCGAGTGGCCGCGGAGGGGACATTCAGTACTTC,CASSYSSGRGGDIQYF
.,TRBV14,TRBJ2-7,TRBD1,TGTGCCAGCAGCCAAGATCCGGGACAGGAGTACGAGCAGTACTTC,CASSQDPGQEYEQYF
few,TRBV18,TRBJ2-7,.,TGTGCCAGCTCACCGACCCAGGGGTCCTCCTACGAGCAGTACTTC,CASSPTQGSSYEQYF
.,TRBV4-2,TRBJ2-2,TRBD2,TGTGCCAGCAGCCAAGAACTAGCGGGTGGTAACACCGGGGAGCTGTTTTTT,CASSQELAGGNTGELFF
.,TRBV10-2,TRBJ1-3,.,TGCGCCAGCAGTGCGGCGGAGGGTGGAAACACCATATATTTT,CASSAAEGGNTIYF
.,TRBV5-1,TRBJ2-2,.,TGCGCCAGCAGCTTGGACCTGCCTTTGGACACCGGGGAGCTGTTTTTT,CASSLDLPLDTGELFF
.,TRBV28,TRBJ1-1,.,TGTGCCAGCAGTTTATGGGCAGGTCGGACGAACACTGAAGCTTTCTTT,CASSLWAGRTNTEAFF
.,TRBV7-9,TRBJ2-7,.,TGTGCCAGCAGCCGAGTCCGGGAAGGGGCCTACGAGCAGTACTTC,CASSRVREGAYEQYF
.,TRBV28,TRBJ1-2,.,TGTGCCAGCAGGGAGGAAGGGGGAAACTATGGCTACACCTTC,CASREEGGNYGYTF
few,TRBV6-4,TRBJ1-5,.,TGTGCCAGCAGTGAAAGGGAGAATCAGCCCCAGCATTTT,CASSERENQPQHF
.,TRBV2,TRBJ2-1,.,TGTGCCAGCAGTGAGGGGACGGCGACTAGTCTGGATGAGCAGTTCTTC,CASSEGTATSLDEQFF
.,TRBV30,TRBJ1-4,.,TGTGCCTGGAGTGTCGTCTCAGCAACTAATGAAAAACTGTTTTTT,CAWSVVSATNEKLFF
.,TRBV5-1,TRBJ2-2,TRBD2,TGCGCCAGCAGCTTGGTCGTAGCGGGAGACACCGGGGAGCTGTTTTTT,CASSLVVAGDTGELFF
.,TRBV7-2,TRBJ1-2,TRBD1,TGTGCCAGCAGCCCATACCTTACAGGGGGCAGCAATGGCTACACCTTC,CASSPYLTGGSNGYTF
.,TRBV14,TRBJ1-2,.,TGTGCCAGCAGCCAATCGTACAGTTATGGCTACACCTTC,CASSQSYSYGYTF
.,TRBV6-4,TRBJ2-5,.,TGTGCCAGCAGTGCCCGGACGGACGGGACCCAGTACTTC,CASSARTDGTQYF
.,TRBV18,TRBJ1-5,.,TGTGCCAGCTCACCGACACGCGCATTTCAGCCCCAGCATTTT,CASSPTRAFQPQHF
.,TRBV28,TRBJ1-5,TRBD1,TGTGCCAGCAGATATCGGACAGGGGTATGGCAGCCCCAGCATTTT,CASRYRTGVWQPQHF
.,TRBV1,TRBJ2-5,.,TGCACCAGCAGCTCACGGGACTACCAAAATCAAGAGACCCAGTACTTC,CTSSSRDYQNQETQYF
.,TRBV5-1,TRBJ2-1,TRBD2,TGCGCCAGCTGCAGGACTAGCGGAGGGATGGATGAGCAGTTCTTC,CASCRTSGGMDEQFF
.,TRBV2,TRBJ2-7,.,TGTGCCAGCAGTGAAGAGGTATACGTGGGGGGTCCGAGCTCCTACGAGCAGTACTTC,CASSEEVYVGGPSSYEQYF
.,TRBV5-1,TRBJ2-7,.,TGCGCCAGCAGCCTATATCAGGAGTCCAACGAGCAGTACTTC,CASSLYQESNEQYF
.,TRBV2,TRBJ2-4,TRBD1,TGTGCCAGCAGCAAGGGGACAGCCAGAAGCATTCAGTACTTC,CASSKGTARSIQYF
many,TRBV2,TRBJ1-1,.,TGTGCCAGCTCGATCAACATACAGAACACTGAAGCTTTCTTT,CASSINIQNTEAFF
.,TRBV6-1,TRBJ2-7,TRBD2,TGTGCCAGCAGTTCCGGACTAGCGAGGGCCTACGAGCAGTACTTC,CASSSGLARAYEQYF
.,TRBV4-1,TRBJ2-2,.,TGCGCCAGCAGCCAACCCGGGGGAAACACCGGGGAGCTGTTTTTT,CASSQPGGNTGELFF
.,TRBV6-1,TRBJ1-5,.,TGTGCCAGCAGTGAAGATGGCGGGCTTCGGCAGCCCCAGCATTTT,CASSEDGGLRQPQHF
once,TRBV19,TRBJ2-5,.,TGTGCCAGTAGTATAGGAGAAGGGGCAGGCCTCCAAGAGACCCAGTACTTC,CASSIGEGAGLQETQYF
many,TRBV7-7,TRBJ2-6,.,TGTGCCAGCAGCTCTTCTGGGGCCAACGTCCTGACTTTC,CASSSSGANVLTF
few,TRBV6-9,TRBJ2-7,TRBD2,TGTGCCAGCAGTTTTCCTACCCTCCGACTAGCGGGAGGCTACGAGCAGTACTTC,CASSFPTLRLAGGYEQYF
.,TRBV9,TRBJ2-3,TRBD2,TGTGCCAGCACCAAGGGACTAGCGGAAGATACGCAGTATTTT,CASTKGLAEDTQYF
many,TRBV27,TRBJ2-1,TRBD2,TGTGCCAGCAGTTTAATCTCGTCTAGCGGGGACTTTGGTGAGCAGTTCTTC,CASSLISSSGDFGEQFF
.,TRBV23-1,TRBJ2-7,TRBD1,TGCGCCAGCATTCCCAACGGGACGCCCGACAGGGGCAAGTTTTATGAGCAGTACTTC,CASIPNGTPDRGKFYEQYF
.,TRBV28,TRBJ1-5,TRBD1,TGTGCCAGCCTCAGGGGGCCTTCGTTCAATCAGCCCCAGCATTTT,CASLRGPSFNQPQHF
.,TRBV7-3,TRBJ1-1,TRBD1,TGTGCCAGCAGCCTTGTAGGGACAGGGGGCAGGGACGTCGAGTCCACTGAAGCTTTCTTT,CASSLVGTGGRDVESTEAFF
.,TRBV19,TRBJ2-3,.,TGTGCCAGTAGTATAGGAGGGAGCACAGATACGCAGTATTTT,CASSIGGSTDTQYF
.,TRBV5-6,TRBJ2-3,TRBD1,TGTGCCAGCAGCTCCTGGACAGGGGTAGATACGCAGTATTTT,CASSSWTGVDTQYF
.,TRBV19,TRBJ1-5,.,TGTGCCAGTAGTATGTCAGACAATCAGCCCCAGCATTTT,CASSMSDNQPQHF
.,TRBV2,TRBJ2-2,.,TGTGCCAGCAGTCCCCAGAGTTCCGGGGAGCTGTTTTTT,CASSPQSSGELFF